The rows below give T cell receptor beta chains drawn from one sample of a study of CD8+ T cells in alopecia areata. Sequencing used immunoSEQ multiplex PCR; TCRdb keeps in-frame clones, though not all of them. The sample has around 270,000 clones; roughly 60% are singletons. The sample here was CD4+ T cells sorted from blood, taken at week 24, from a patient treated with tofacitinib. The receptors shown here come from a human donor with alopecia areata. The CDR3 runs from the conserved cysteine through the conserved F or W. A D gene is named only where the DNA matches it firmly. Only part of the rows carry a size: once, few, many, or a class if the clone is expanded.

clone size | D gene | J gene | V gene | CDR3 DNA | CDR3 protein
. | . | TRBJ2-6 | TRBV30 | TGTGCCTGGAGCGGCCTCGGGGCGAGGGATGGGGCCAACGTCCTGACTTTC | CAWSGLGARDGANVLTF
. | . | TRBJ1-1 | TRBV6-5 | TGTGCCAGCAGTGAGATAGGGAAGACTGAAGCTTTCTTT | CASSEIGKTEAFF
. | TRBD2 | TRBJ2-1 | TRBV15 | TGTGCCACCAGCAGAGACCCCCCGGGGAGGGCCTACAATGAGCAGTTCTTC | CATSRDPPGRAYNEQFF
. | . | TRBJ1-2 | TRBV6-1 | TGTGCCAGCAGTGATCACACGGACAATGGCTACACCTTC | CASSDHTDNGYTF
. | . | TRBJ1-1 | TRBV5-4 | TGTGCCAGCAGCTTGGAGGGCTCTCTCACTGAAGCTTTCTTT | CASSLEGSLTEAFF
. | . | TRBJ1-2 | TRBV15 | TGTGCCACCAGCAGAGATTCTGGGGGGGCCGGTTATGGCTACACCTTC | CATSRDSGGAGYGYTF
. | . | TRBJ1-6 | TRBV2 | TGTGCCAGCACTTACTCCCCTGACAGGACTTCACCCCTCCACTTT | CASTYSPDRTSPLHF
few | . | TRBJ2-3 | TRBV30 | TGTGCCTGGAGTGTACGAGGGGGGGCCACAGATACGCAGTATTTT | CAWSVRGGATDTQYF
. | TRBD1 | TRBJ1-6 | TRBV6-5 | TGTGCCAGCAGGGACGTGGGACAGTATAATTCCCGACTCCACTTT | CASRDVGQYNSRLHF
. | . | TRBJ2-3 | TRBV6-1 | TGTGCCAGCACGAGGACTATACCACCCGATACGCAGTATTTT | CASTRTIPPDTQYF
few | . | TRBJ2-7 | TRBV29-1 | TGCAGCATTCGGGGACGGCAAACCTACGAGCAGTACTTC | CSIRGRQTYEQYF
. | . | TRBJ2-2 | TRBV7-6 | TGTGCCAGCAGCGTACCGGGCGCCGGGGAGCTGTTTTTT | CASSVPGAGELFF
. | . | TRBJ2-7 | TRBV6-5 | TGTGCCAGCAGCCGAGGCGGGGAGCAGTACTTC | CASSRGGEQYF
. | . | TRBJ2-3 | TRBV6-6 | TGTGCCAGCAGTTACTCGTTGGCTAGCGCAACAGATACGCAGTATTTT | CASSYSLASATDTQYF
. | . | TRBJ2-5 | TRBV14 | TGTGCCAGCAGCCGACGGAGAAGTCAAGAGACCCAGTACTTC | CASSRRRSQETQYF
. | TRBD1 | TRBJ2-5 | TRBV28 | TGTGCCAGCAGTTTATCAGGGGGCGGGGAGACCCAGTACTTC | CASSLSGGGETQYF
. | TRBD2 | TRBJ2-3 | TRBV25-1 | TGTGCCAGCAGTACACCCGGGGGGGCCTTACATACGCAGTATTTT | CASSTPGGALHTQYF
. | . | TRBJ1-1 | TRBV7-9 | TGTGCCAGCAGCCCCCCGCCAGGGGCAAATCCTGAAGCTTTCTTT | CASSPPPGANPEAFF
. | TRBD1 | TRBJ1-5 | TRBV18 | TGTGCCAGCTCATCCAGGGGGAATCAGCCCCAGCATTTT | CASSSRGNQPQHF
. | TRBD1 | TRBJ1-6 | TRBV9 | TGTGCCAGCAGCGTCGGACAGGGGGCGAGGGAACCCCTCCACTTT | CASSVGQGAREPLHF
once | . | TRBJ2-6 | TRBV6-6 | TGTGCCAGCAGAACCACCGGCTCTGGGGCCAACGTCCTGACTTTC | CASRTTGSGANVLTF
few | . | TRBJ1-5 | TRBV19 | TGTGCCAGTAGTTACGGAGAACAGCCCCAGCATTTT | CASSYGEQPQHF
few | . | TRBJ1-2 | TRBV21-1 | TGTGCCAGTCCGATCGGACACGGGGCAGTCGGATATGGCTACACCTTC | CASPIGHGAVGYGYTF
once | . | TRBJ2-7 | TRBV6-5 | TGTGCCAGCAGGGCGGACTCCTACGAGCAGTACTTC | CASRADSYEQYF
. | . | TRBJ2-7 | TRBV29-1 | TGCAGCGTTACTCCTCCAACCCCAACGGGGGAAACCTACGAGCAGTACTTC | CSVTPPTPTGETYEQYF
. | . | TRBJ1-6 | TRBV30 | TGTGCCTGGAGTGTTAGGGCCGAAACACCCCTCCACTTT | CAWSVRAETPLHF
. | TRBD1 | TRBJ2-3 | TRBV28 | TGTGCCAGCAGTTTATGGGGACAGGGAATCACAGATACGCAGTATTTT | CASSLWGQGITDTQYF
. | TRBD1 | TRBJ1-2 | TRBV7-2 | TGTGCCAGCAGCTTTCCAGGGGGCTATGGCTACACCTTC | CASSFPGGYGYTF
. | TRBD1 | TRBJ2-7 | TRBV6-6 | TGTGCCAGCAGTTCTGGGACAGCAGCCTACGAGCAGTACTTC | CASSSGTAAYEQYF
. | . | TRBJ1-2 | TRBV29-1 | TGCAGCGTTGAAGATGGCTACACCTTC | CSVEDGYTF
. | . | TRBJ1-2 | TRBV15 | TGTGCCACCAGGGTTAGACCTGGCTACACCTTC | CATRVRPGYTF
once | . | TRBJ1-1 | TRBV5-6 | TGTGCCAGCAGCACGAGGGGATTCACAGGGTACACTGAAGCTTTCTTT | CASSTRGFTGYTEAFF
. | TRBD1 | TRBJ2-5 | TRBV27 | TGTGCCAGCAGTCCCCAGGGGGCGGATGAGACCCAGTACTTC | CASSPQGADETQYF
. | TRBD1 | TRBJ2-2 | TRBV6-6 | TGTGCCAGCAGTTACCGCTTGGACAGGGGTTTCCGGGAGCTGTTTTTT | CASSYRLDRGFRELFF
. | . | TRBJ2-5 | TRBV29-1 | TGCAGCGTTAGAGAGCCACAAGAGACCCAGTACTTC | CSVREPQETQYF
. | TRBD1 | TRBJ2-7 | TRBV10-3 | TGTGCCATCAGCGGGACAGGGTCGGGGGAGCAGTACTTC | CAISGTGSGEQYF
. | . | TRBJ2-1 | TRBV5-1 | TGCGCCAGCAGCTCTATAAGCCACAATGAGCAGTTCTTC | CASSSISHNEQFF
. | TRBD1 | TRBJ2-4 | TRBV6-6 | TGTGCCAGCAGTCAGACAGGGGCGACCAAAAACATTCAGTACTTC | CASSQTGATKNIQYF
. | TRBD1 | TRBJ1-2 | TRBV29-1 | TGCAGCGTTGTAGGACAGGGAAATGGCTACACCTTC | CSVVGQGNGYTF
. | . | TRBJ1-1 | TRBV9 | TGTGCCAGCAGTCAGAACACTGAAGCTTTCTTT | CASSQNTEAFF
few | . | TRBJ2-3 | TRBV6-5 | TGTGCCAGCAGCCTATCCACGGTGGCGACTACGCAGTATTTT | CASSLSTVATTQYF
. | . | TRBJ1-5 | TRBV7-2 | TGTGCCCGAGGAGGAGGGGGATCCAATCAGCCCCAGCATTTT | CARGGGGSNQPQHF
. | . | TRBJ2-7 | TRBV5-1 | TGCGCCAGCAGCTTGGATCCGGGGTCCGGCGAGCAGTACTTC | CASSLDPGSGEQYF
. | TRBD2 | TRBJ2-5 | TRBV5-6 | TGTGCCAGCAGCTTGGCCGTCAGCGGGGGTGGAGAGACCCAGTACTTC | CASSLAVSGGGETQYF
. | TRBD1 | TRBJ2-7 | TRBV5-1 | TGCGCCAGCAGCTACAACACAGGGGCTACCTACGAGCAGTACTTC | CASSYNTGATYEQYF
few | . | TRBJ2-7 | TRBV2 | TGTGCCAGCGGTCAGCGGAGCACCTACGAGCAGTACTTC | CASGQRSTYEQYF
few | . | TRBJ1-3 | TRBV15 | TGTGCCACCAGCAGAGATGGGAGGGGAAACACCATATATTTT | CATSRDGRGNTIYF
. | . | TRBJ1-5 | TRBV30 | TGTGCCTGGACCGTCAGGGGTCCTCCTCACACGAATCAGCCCCAGCATTTT | CAWTVRGPPHTNQPQHF